The next 26 T cell receptor beta chains were all read from a single sample in a study of identical twins. TCRdb reprocessed the 5' RACE reads via MiXCR and lists one record per CDR3 protein. The table includes hundreds of thousands of distinct CDR3 sequences, around an eighth detected once. A further study also used this sample, focusing on yellow fever vaccine responses in identical twins.

Sequencing was performed on PBMCs. Receptors were obtained from a woman between 18 and 30 years old in good health.

In this sample, this clonotype turned up a few times. The gene calls are TRBV11-1 and TRBJ2-3; 13 nucleotides line up with TRBD2. The V and J ends lost 3 bases and 0 bases, in that order; junction bases with no gene match: 9. Germline CDR1 and CDR2: SGHAT and FQDESV (reference sequence). The CDR3 contains 19 residues. The CDR3 coding sequence is TGTGCCAGCAGCTTCAAAACTAGCGGGAGGGATTTTAGCACAGATACGCAGTATTTT. Protein: CASSFKTSGRDFSTDTQYF.

In this sample, this clonotype turned up a few times. The V and J genes are TRBV10-3 and TRBJ1-2, with 7 bases that match TRBD1. Germline lookup yields CDR1 ENHRY and CDR2 SYGVKD. With V trimmed by 10 bases and J by 7 bases, 9 bases remained unmatched. The CDR3 spans 12 residues. The CDR3 DNA follows: TGTGCCACTCAAACAGGGGCCGGTGGCTACACCTTC. It yields the protein CATQTGAGGYTF.

Only a few counts were recorded for this clonotype. Here the CDR3 reads CASSRLQYVYEQYV. The CDR3 region has the DNA TGTGCCAGCAGCAGGCTGCAATACGTATACGAGCAGTACGTC. This sequence joins TRBV6-2 or TRBV6-3 and TRBJ2-7, with no clear D. V shed 6 bases and J shed 4 bases, with 16 bases lying between them. The germline gives CDR1 MNHEY, CDR2 SVGEGT. The CDR3 is made up of 14 amino acids.

This clonotype was seen a few times. The chain employs TRBV7-8 and TRBJ2-2; the D gene is possibly TRBD2 (6 bases). Germline V lookup: CDR1 SGHVS, CDR2 FQNEAQ. The length of the CDR3 is 16 residues. The V gene lost 3 bases and the J gene lost 2 bases, with 13 bases spanning the gap. The CDR3 bases are TGTGCCAGCAGCTTCGGAGCGGGCTACAACACCGGGGAGCTGTTTTTT. Its translation is CASSFGAGYNTGELFF. The full variable domain, in which reference TRBV7-8 and TRBJ2-2 provide the parts outside the CDR3, is GAGVSQSPRYKVAKRGQDVALRCDPISGHVSLFWYQQALGQGPEFLTYFQNEAQLDKSGLPSDRFFAERPEGSVSTLKIQRTQQEDSAVYLCASSFGAGYNTGELFFGEGSRLTVL.

The count of this clonotype is one. V gene TRBV6-1 combines with J gene TRBJ2-1; 10 bases are shared with TRBD2. CDR1 is MNHNS, CDR2 SASEGT, per germline. V shed 5 bases, J shed 4 bases, and the junction held 11 bases outside the gene matches. The CDR3 consists of 17 residues. This CDR3 reads CASSSETGTSEYNEQFF. For the CDR3, the DNA is TGTGCCAGCAGTTCCGAAACCGGGACTAGCGAATACAATGAGCAGTTCTTC.

This clonotype was seen at least ten times. This chain connects TRBV4-1 to TRBJ2-3, with D tentatively TRBD1 or TRBD2 (7 bases each). This CDR3 has 17 residues. Germline CDR1 MGHRA, CDR2 YSYEKL. Trimming took off 0 bases at V and 4 bases at J, with 17 bases between the two ends. For the CDR3, the DNA is TGCGCCAGCAGCCAAGATCCAGGGGGGGCCGTAGCAGATACGCAGTATTTT. This gives the protein CASSQDPGGAVADTQYF.

J is TRBJ1-6 and V is TRBV4-2; D uncertain. Trimming took 1 base from V and 6 from J, leaving 7 bases between them. Germline loops: CDR1 LGHNA, CDR2 YNFKEQ. The CDR3 loop spans 14 amino acids. DNA for the CDR3: TGTGCCAGCAGCCAAGTGCAGAGTAATTCACCCCTCCACTTT. It yields the protein CASSQVQSNSPLHF.

This clonotype was detected only a few times. The chain joins TRBV18 to TRBJ1-3; no reliable D call. Deletions cut 2 bases from V and 4 bases from J, with 12 bases between. Germline lookup yields CDR1 KGHSH and CDR2 LQKENI. This CDR3 spans 15 amino acids. The CDR3 reads CASSPDGLWGNTIYF. As DNA, the CDR3 is TGTGCCAGCTCACCAGACGGCTTATGGGGAAACACCATATATTTT.

In this sample, this clonotype turned up a few times. The V gene is TRBV5-1, the J gene TRBJ2-1, with 12 bases matching TRBD2. Losses at the gene ends were 4 bases for V and 9 bases for J; bases not matched to a gene: 8. CDR1 SGHRS and CDR2 YFSETQ come from the germline V gene. The CDR3 runs to 15 residues. The CDR3 DNA sequence: TGCGCCAGCAGCGGCGGGCTAGCGGGAGGGGGTGAGCAGTTCTTC. Translation: CASSGGLAGGGEQFF.

The chain couples TRBV20-1 to TRBJ2-3, with TRBD2 identical over 11 bases. Per germline, CDR1 DFQATT and CDR2 SNEGSKA (reference sequence). J lost 5 bases, V lost 5 bases, and 12 bases had no gene match. The CDR3 has 16 amino acids. The CDR3, as DNA: TGCAGTGCTCCGCCCAGCTCAGGACTAGCGGGAGATACGCAGTATTTT. Its translation: CSAPPSSGLAGDTQYF.

The rearrangement joins TRBV5-1 to TRBJ2-3; D remains unclear. Trimming took 3 bases from V and 4 from J, leaving 6 bases between them. There are 12 residues in the CDR3. From germline, CDR1 is SGHRS and CDR2 YFSETQ. The CDR3 here is CASSSQSDTQYF. Written as DNA, the CDR3 is TGCGCCAGCAGCTCTCAATCAGATACGCAGTATTTT.

J is TRBJ1-5 and V is TRBV24-1; D is perhaps TRBD1 (5 bases). The CDR3 is 12 residues long. Germline CDR1 and CDR2: KGHDR and SFDVKD. Trimming cost V 4 bases and J 9 bases, with 9 bases left between them. The CDR3 sequence is CATSDQGTPQHF. The CDR3 DNA follows: TGTGCCACCAGTGACCAGGGCACGCCCCAGCATTTT.

The chain's CDR3 is CASSLDGSVQYF. DNA of the CDR3: TGCGCCAGCAGCTTGGACGGTAGTGTGCAGTATTTT. The chain couples TRBV5-1 to TRBJ2-3; D is unclear. Germline CDR1 reads SGHRS; CDR2 reads YFSETQ. This CDR3 has 12 amino acids. V was shortened by 0 bases and J by 11 bases, with 10 bases between the two germline ends.

This clonotype was seen at least ten times. The CDR3 coding sequence is TGTGCCAGCAGTTACTCAGGGACAGCGTACAATGAGCAGTTCTTC. This gives the protein CASSYSGTAYNEQFF. V is TRBV6-5 and J is TRBJ2-1; 7 bases agree with TRBD1. The V gene's germline CDR1 is MNHEY and CDR2 SVGAGI. Losses at the gene ends were 0 bases for V and 4 bases for J; bases not matched to a gene: 3. This CDR3 has 15 amino acids.

This clonotype appeared a few times. The chain couples TRBV25-1 to TRBJ2-1, with 7 positions matching TRBD1. CDR3 length: 17 residues. Germline CDR1 reads MGHDK; CDR2 reads SYGVNS. V lost 5 bases to trimming and J lost 1 base; unmatched junction nucleotides: 11. The CDR3 is CASSPSATGRSYNEQFF. The CDR3 DNA reads as TGTGCCAGCAGTCCCTCTGCGACAGGGAGATCCTACAATGAGCAGTTCTTC.

This clonotype was seen only once. V and J are TRBV6-1 and TRBJ2-1; D is unclear. Germline V gene data show CDR1 as MNHNS and CDR2 as SASEGT. This CDR3 has 15 amino acids. V was clipped by 1 base and J by 0 bases, with 7 bases between them. This chain's CDR3 is CASSEVPSSYNEQFF. CDR3 in DNA: TGTGCCAGCAGTGAAGTTCCGAGCTCCTACAATGAGCAGTTCTTC.

The V gene is TRBV5-1, the J gene TRBJ2-5, with 15 bases lining up with TRBD2. The CDR3 is 18 residues long. The V and J ends lost 3 bases and 5 bases, in that order; junction bases with no gene match: 11. Germline CDR1 and CDR2: SGHRS and YFSETQ. CDR3 in amino acids: CASSSGLAGGPGIETQYF. The CDR3 nucleotides are TGCGCCAGCAGCTCTGGACTAGCGGGGGGGCCAGGGATCGAGACCCAGTACTTC. The full variable domain, in which reference TRBV5-1 and TRBJ2-5 provide the parts outside the CDR3, is KAGVTQTPRYLIKTRGQQVTLSCSPISGHRSVSWYQQTPGQGLQFLFEYFSETQRNKGNFPGRFSGRQFSNSRSEMNVSTLELGDSALYLCASSSGLAGGPGIETQYFGPGTRLLVL.

The sample holds a few counts of this clonotype. J is TRBJ2-7 and V is TRBV6-5, with D uncertain. The CDR3 is 13 amino acids. Trimming cost V 4 bases and J 0 bases, with 7 bases left between them. CDR1 is MNHEY and CDR2 is SVGAGI in the germline V gene. The CDR3 sequence is CASSLGFSYEQYF. DNA of the CDR3: TGTGCCAGCAGTTTGGGGTTCTCCTACGAGCAGTACTTC.

The chain combines TRBV4-1 with TRBJ2-7; 9 bases agree with TRBD2. The V gene's germline CDR1 is MGHRA and CDR2 YSYEKL. With V trimmed by 0 bases and J by 3 bases, 6 bases remained unmatched. The CDR3 consists of 16 residues. The CDR3 is CASSQESGGSLYEQYF. In DNA form, the CDR3 reads TGCGCCAGCAGCCAAGAAAGCGGGGGGTCGCTCTACGAGCAGTACTTC.

For this clonotype: As the CDR3 is not closed by the conserved phenylalanine or tryptophan, this likely results from a read error. The chain employs TRBV7-9 and TRBJ1-1; no reliable D call. Trimming left V 1 base short and J 0 bases short, with 6 bases between. Germline CDR1 is SEHNR and CDR2 is FQNEAQ (reference sequence). The CDR3 extends over 14 amino acids. The chain's CDR3 is CASSLVTVNTEAFL. The CDR3 DNA sequence: TGTGCCAGCAGCTTAGTAACCGTGAACACTGAAGCTTTCCTT.

CDR3 sequence: CASRLGTGSYEQYF. CDR3 nucleotides: TGTGCCAGCAGGCTGGGGACAGGTTCCTACGAGCAGTACTTC. The V call is TRBV2, the J call TRBJ2-7; 8 bases are a match to TRBD1. Germline CDR1 reads SNHLY; CDR2 reads FYNNEI. Trimming cost V 6 bases and J 1 base; bases outside gene matches: 5. The CDR3 has 14 amino acids.

V is TRBV27 and J is TRBJ2-2; 8 bases are a match to TRBD1. CDR1 and CDR2 from the germline V gene are MNHEY and SMNVEV (reference sequence). Germline trimming cut 6 bases from V and 3 bases from J; bases unmatched to any gene: 3. The CDR3 extends over 14 amino acids. As DNA, the CDR3 is TGTGCCAGCAGGACAGGGGTCGACACCGGGGAGCTGTTTTTT. Its translation: CASRTGVDTGELFF.

In this sample, this clonotype turned up a few times. This chain uses TRBV28 with TRBJ2-7; TRBD1 matches 7 bases. CDR1 is MDHEN, CDR2 SYDVKM, per germline. The CDR3 is made up of 11 amino acids. CDR3 amino acids: CASSRQGIQNV. CDR3 DNA sequence: TGTGCCAGCAGTAGACAGGGCATCCAAAACGTC.

This clonotype was seen at least ten times. This chain links TRBV5-1 with TRBJ2-1; D is unclear. Germline V gives CDR1 SGHRS, CDR2 YFSETQ. CDR3 length equals 16 residues. V lost 2 bases to trimming and J lost 0 bases, with 12 bases between them. The CDR3 region has the DNA TGCGCCAGCAGCTTAGGACCCCCGAGCTCCTACAATGAGCAGTTCTTC. It is translated as CASSLGPPSSYNEQFF.

The V gene is TRBV6-1, the J gene TRBJ2-3; TRBD2 aligns across 10 bases. The germline gives CDR1 MNHNS, CDR2 SASEGT. The junction had 6 bases not matched to a gene; V was cut back by 7 bases and J by 2 bases. This CDR3 is built from 15 residues. The CDR3 DNA reads TGTGCCAGCACCCCGACTAGCGGGCTCACAGATACGCAGTATTTT. This sequence encodes CASTPTSGLTDTQYF.

This chain joins TRBV12-3 or TRBV12-4 and TRBJ2-3; maybe TRBD1 (6 bases). V lost 6 bases, J lost 5 bases, and 12 bases lay in between. CDR3 length: 13 residues. CDR3 amino acids: CASRDTGRDTQYF. CDR3 coding DNA: TGTGCCAGCAGGGATACAGGGAGAGATACGCAGTATTTT.